A single sample is the source of the 17 T cell receptor beta chains below, sequenced in a study of control samples from healthy donors and cancer patients. The protocol was immunoSEQ multiplex PCR, while the TCRdb copy is restricted to in-frame clones and leaves out a portion. The sample records under 150,000 clones, 85% to 95% being singletons. The sequencing sample was made of PBMCs. The receptors stem from a man aged 50 or older with head and neck cancer.

V usage is TRBV4-3 and J usage is TRBJ2-1; 11 bases are a match to TRBD2. Germline V gives CDR1 LGHNA, CDR2 YSLEER. The trim removed 1 base at V and 2 bases at J, leaving 4 bases unmatched. The CDR3 length is 17 residues. The CDR3, as DNA: TGCGCCAGCAGCCAAGCCCTTAGCGGGGGGGCCTACAATGAGCAGTTCTTC. Its translation: CASSQALSGGAYNEQFF.

The chain combines TRBV11-3 with TRBJ2-2; 9 nucleotides align to TRBD2. There are 14 residues in the CDR3. From germline, CDR1 is SGHNT and CDR2 YENEEA. The DNA of the CDR3 is TGTTATAGCGGGGGCGTGAAGAACACCGGGGAGCTGTTTTTT. Its protein product is CYSGGVKNTGELFF. The whole variable domain, remainder taken from reference TRBV11-3 and TRBJ2-2, is EAGVVQSPRYKIIEKKQPVAFWCNPISGHNTLYWYLQNLGQGPELLIRYENEEAVDDSQLPKDRFSAERLKGVDSTLKIQPAELGDSAVYLCYSGGVKNTGELFFGEGSRLTVL.

The rearrangement uses TRBV19 and TRBJ1-1, with a possible D match to TRBD1 (5 bases). V lost 3 bases and J 5 bases, leaving 16 bases between the germline ends. The CDR3 loop spans 15 amino acids. CDR1 and CDR2 from the germline V gene are LNHDA and SQIVND (reference sequence). CDR3 sequence reads: CASSIRRGSGTEAFF. The CDR3 nucleotides read TGTGCCAGTAGTATCAGAAGGGGATCGGGGACTGAAGCTTTCTTT.

The chain employs TRBV4-2 and TRBJ2-2; the D gene could be TRBD1 or TRBD2 (5 bases each). The germline gives CDR1 LGHNA, CDR2 YNFKEQ. The CDR3 has 17 residues. With 0 bases removed from V and 3 bases from J, the gap between germline ends came to 14 bases. The CDR3 DNA sequence: TGTGCCAGCAGCCAAGATTCCACGAGGGGCTACACCGGGGAGCTGTTTTTT. Amino acid sequence: CASSQDSTRGYTGELFF.

This clone appeared once. This chain uses TRBV7-6 with TRBJ2-7, with 8 bases lining up with TRBD1. The trim removed 1 base at V and 6 bases at J, leaving 8 bases unmatched. Germline CDR1 SGHVS, CDR2 FNYEAQ. The length of the CDR3 is 15 residues. The CDR3 region has the DNA TGTGCCAGCAGCTTAGGGGCCCAGGGGGCCGGCGAGCAGTACTTC. Amino acids: CASSLGAQGAGEQYF.

The chain has TRBV3-1 (or the pseudogene TRBV3-2) and TRBJ2-2; D unclear. CDR1 and CDR2 from the germline V gene are LGHDT and YNNKEL (reference sequence). The CDR3 length is 14 residues. Trimming took 2 bases from V and 1 from J, leaving 5 bases between them. The CDR3 nucleotides are TGTGCCAGCAGCCAATACGGGAACACCGGGGAGCTGTTTTTT. Encoded protein: CASSQYGNTGELFF.

The chain links TRBV5-4 to TRBJ2-7; D not certain. This CDR3 comprises 15 residues. Germline V gene lookup returns CDR1 SGHNT and CDR2 YYREEE (reference sequence). The V end lost 0 bases, the J end lost 0 bases, and 10 bases lay between the germline ends. The CDR3 is CASSLGLGNSYEQYF. The DNA of the CDR3 is TGTGCCAGCAGCTTGGGGCTAGGAAACTCCTACGAGCAGTACTTC.

Points on this clone: Germline is not matched at one junction end, which may reflect a read error. CDR3 protein: CASSVEPGGTDTQYF. The CDR3 DNA is TGTGCCAGCAGCGTAGAGCCGGGGGGCACGGATACGCAGTATTTT. The V gene is TRBV9, the J gene TRBJ2-3, with TRBD2 as a possible D gene (7 bases). Germline loops: CDR1 SGDLS, CDR2 YYNGEE. The CDR3 runs 15 residues.

The chain links TRBV7-2 to TRBJ2-2; 8 nucleotides line up with TRBD2. The CDR3 runs 15 residues. The ends lost 6 bases at V and 3 bases at J; junction bases unmatched: 6. Germline lookup yields CDR1 SGHTA and CDR2 FQGNSA. The CDR3 reads CASSPGGRDTGELFF. The CDR3 region has the DNA TGTGCCAGCAGTCCGGGGGGGCGGGACACCGGGGAGCTGTTTTTT.

The chain carries TRBV18 and TRBJ1-2, with D possibly TRBD1 on 5 matching bases. The CDR3 totals 14 residues. V shed 2 bases and J shed 3 bases, with 10 bases lying between them. Germline V CDR1 and CDR2: KGHSH, LQKENI. Here the CDR3 reads CASSPSGGDYGYTF. The CDR3 region has the DNA TGTGCCAGCTCACCAAGCGGGGGTGACTATGGCTACACCTTC. Filled out from reference TRBV18 and TRBJ1-2, the complete variable domain reads NAGVMQNPRHLVRRRGQEARLRCSPMKGHSHVYWYRQLPEEGLKFMVYLQKENIIDESGMPKERFSAEFPKEGPSILRIQQVVRGDSAAYFCASSPSGGDYGYTFGSGTRLTVV.

V and J are TRBV7-2 and TRBJ2-5; D remains unclear. The germline V and J ends were trimmed by 5 bases and 5 bases, with 6 bases remaining between them. CDR1 SGHTA and CDR2 FQGNSA come from the germline V gene. This CDR3 is built from 11 residues. CDR3 coding DNA: TGTGCCAGCAGCGCTAGGGAGACCCAGTACTTC. It encodes CASSARETQYF.

The chain carries TRBV4-3 and TRBJ1-3; D is unresolved. CDR1 LGHNA and CDR2 YSLEER come from the germline V gene. This CDR3 has 14 residues. The V end was cut by 4 bases, the J end by 2 bases, with 9 bases between. DNA of the CDR3: TGCGCCAGCAGCCCCGAATACGCTGGAAACACCATATATTTT. As protein: CASSPEYAGNTIYF.

This clone was observed once. The chain uses TRBV11-2 and TRBJ2-1, with a possible D match to TRBD2 (5 bases). Trimming pared 1 base from V and 4 bases from J, leaving 8 bases between. Germline assignment: CDR1 SGHAT and CDR2 FQNNGV. The CDR3 is 14 amino acids. The CDR3 DNA follows: TGTGCCAGCAGCTTAGTCCGGGGATACAATGAGCAGTTCTTC. Protein sequence: CASSLVRGYNEQFF.

The CDR3 DNA reads TGTGCCAGCAGTTTATCCCCGGGAAATTCACCCCTCCACTTT. Protein: CASSLSPGNSPLHF. The rearrangement uses TRBV27 and TRBJ1-6; unclear D gene. The length of the CDR3 is 14 residues. Germline CDR1 MNHEY, CDR2 SMNVEV (reference sequence). V lost 0 bases and J lost 7, with 7 bases in between.

This clone was picked up one time. The V and J genes are TRBV9 and TRBJ2-5; 8 bases align to TRBD2. CDR1 and CDR2 from the germline V gene are SGDLS and YYNGEE. This CDR3 has 13 residues. The V segment lost 3 bases and the J segment 5 bases; nucleotides outside the gene matches: 3. CDR3 loop: CASSGTSRETQYF. The CDR3 DNA reads TGTGCCAGCAGCGGGACTAGCCGGGAGACCCAGTACTTC. The full variable domain, with the rest looked up from reference TRBV9 and TRBJ2-5, is DSGVTQTPKHLITATGQRVTLRCSPRSGDLSVYWYQQSLDQGLQFLIQYYNGEERAKGNILERFSAQQFPDLHSELNLSSLELGDSALYFCASSGTSRETQYFGPGTRLLVL.

The rearrangement uses TRBV7-2 and TRBJ2-2; D gene uncertain. The V gene lost 0 bases and the J gene lost 5 bases, with 4 bases spanning the gap. Looked up from germline, CDR1 is SGHTA and CDR2 is FQGNSA. CDR3 length: 13 amino acids. Written as DNA, the CDR3 is TGTGCCAGCAGCTTAGCGGCGACCGGGGAGCTGTTTTTT. Residues: CASSLAATGELFF.

The chain joins TRBV14 to TRBJ2-7, with 10 positions matching TRBD1. Unmatched junction bases numbered 4, after V lost 0 bases and J lost 2 bases. CDR3 length equals 16 residues. Germline V gene lookup returns CDR1 SGHDN and CDR2 FVKESK. The CDR3 DNA reads TGTGCCAGCAGCCAAGATCTCGGGACAGGGGCCTACGAGCAGTACTTC. It yields the protein CASSQDLGTGAYEQYF.